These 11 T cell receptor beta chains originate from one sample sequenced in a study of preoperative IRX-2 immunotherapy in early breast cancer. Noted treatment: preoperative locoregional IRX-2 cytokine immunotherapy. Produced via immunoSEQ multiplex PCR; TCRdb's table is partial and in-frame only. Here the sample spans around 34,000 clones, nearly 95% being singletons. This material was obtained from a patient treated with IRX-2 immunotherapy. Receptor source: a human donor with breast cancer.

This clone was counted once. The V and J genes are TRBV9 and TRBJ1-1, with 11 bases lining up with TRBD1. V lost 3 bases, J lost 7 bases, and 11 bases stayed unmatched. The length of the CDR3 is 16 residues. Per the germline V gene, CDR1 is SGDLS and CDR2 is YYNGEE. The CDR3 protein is CASSGTGRDRGDEAFF. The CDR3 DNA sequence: TGTGCCAGCAGCGGTACGGGGCGGGACAGGGGGGATGAAGCTTTCTTT.

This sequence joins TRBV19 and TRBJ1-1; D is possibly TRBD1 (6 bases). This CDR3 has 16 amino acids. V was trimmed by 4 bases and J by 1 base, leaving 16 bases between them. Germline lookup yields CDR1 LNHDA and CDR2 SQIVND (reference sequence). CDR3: CASSTRTVSPNTEAFF. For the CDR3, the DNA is TGTGCCAGTAGTACTCGGACAGTTAGCCCGAACACTGAAGCTTTCTTT.

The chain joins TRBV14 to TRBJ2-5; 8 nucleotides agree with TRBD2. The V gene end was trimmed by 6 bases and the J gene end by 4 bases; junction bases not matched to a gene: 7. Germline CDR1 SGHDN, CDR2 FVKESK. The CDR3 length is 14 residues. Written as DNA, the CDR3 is TGTGCCAGCAGGACCAGCGGGAGAGGAGAGACCCAGTACTTC. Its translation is CASRTSGRGETQYF.

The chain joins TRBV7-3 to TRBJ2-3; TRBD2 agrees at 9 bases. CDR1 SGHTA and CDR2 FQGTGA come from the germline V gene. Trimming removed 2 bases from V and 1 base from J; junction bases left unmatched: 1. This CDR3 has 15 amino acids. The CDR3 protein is CASSLVAGGTDTQYF. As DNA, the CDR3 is TGTGCCAGCAGCTTAGTAGCGGGGGGCACAGATACGCAGTATTTT.

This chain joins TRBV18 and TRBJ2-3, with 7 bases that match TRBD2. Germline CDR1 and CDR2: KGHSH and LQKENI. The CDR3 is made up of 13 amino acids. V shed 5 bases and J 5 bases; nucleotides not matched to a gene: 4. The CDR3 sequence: CASSGLVVDTQYF. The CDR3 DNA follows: TGTGCCAGCTCAGGACTAGTTGTAGATACGCAGTATTTT.

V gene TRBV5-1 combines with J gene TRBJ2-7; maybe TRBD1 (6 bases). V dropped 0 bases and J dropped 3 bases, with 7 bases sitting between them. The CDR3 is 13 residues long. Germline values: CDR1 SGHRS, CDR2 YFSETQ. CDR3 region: CASSLGDNYEQYF. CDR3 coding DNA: TGCGCCAGCAGCTTGGGGGACAACTACGAGCAGTACTTC. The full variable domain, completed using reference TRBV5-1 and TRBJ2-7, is KAGVTQTPRYLIKTRGQQVTLSCSPISGHRSVSWYQQTPGQGLQFLFEYFSETQRNKGNFPGRFSGRQFSNSRSEMNVSTLELGDSALYLCASSLGDNYEQYFGPGTRLTVT.

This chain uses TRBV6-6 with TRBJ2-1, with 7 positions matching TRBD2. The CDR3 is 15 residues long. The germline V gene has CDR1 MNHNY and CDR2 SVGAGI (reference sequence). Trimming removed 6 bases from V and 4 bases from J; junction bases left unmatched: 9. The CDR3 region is CASSSAGTTYNEQFF. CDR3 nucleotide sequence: TGTGCCAGCAGCTCGGCCGGGACTACTTACAATGAGCAGTTCTTC.

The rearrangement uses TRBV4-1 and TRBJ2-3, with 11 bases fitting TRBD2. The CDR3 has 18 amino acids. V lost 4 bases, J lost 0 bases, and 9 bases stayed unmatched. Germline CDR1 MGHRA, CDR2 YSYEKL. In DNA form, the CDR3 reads TGCGCCAGCAGCCGTTCCCTTAGCGGGAGGGCAAGCACAGATACGCAGTATTTT. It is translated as CASSRSLSGRASTDTQYF.

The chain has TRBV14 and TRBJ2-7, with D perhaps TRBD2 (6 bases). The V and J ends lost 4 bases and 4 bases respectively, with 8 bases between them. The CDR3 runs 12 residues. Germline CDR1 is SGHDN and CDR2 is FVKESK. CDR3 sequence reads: CASSLTRYEQYF. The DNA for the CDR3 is TGTGCCAGCAGCCTGACTAGATACGAGCAGTACTTC.

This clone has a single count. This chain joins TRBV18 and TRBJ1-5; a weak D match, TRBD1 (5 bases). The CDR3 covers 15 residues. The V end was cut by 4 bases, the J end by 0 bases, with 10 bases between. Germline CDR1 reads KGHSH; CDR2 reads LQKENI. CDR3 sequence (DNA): TGTGCCAGCTCACGACAGAGAGATAGCAATCAGCCCCAGCATTTT. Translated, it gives CASSRQRDSNQPQHF.

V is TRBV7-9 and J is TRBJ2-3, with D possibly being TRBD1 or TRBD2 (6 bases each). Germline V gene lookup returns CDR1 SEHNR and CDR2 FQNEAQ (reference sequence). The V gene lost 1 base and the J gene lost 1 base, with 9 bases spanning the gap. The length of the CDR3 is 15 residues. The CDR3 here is CASSLGGAGTDTQYF. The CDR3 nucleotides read TGTGCCAGCAGCTTAGGGGGGGCGGGCACAGATACGCAGTATTTT.